The rows below give T cell receptor beta chains drawn from one sample of a study of OX40 agonist ivuxolimab in advanced cancers. The repertoire was sequenced with immunoSEQ multiplex PCR; TCRdb's copy has only in-frame clones and lacks some. The sample records 50,000 to 65,000 clones, roughly four fifths being singletons. Specimen: CD4+ or CD8+ T cells sorted from blood, collected in a trial of the OX40 agonist ivuxolimab. These receptors came from an adult with an advanced solid tumor such as melanoma, head and neck, liver or kidney cancer. CDR3s include the opening cysteine and the closing phenylalanine or tryptophan. The order of the fields is J gene, V gene, CDR3 length, CDR3 protein.

>TRBJ2-2|TRBV30|15
CAWTHGGGNTGELFF
>TRBJ1-5|TRBV29-1|15
CSVQDSSGSNQPQHF
>TRBJ1-2|TRBV15|13
CATNPTGDYGYTF
>TRBJ2-6|TRBV11-2|18
CASTLGVGPITGANVLTF
>TRBJ2-3|TRBV7-2|17
CASSLGIGTPPTDTQYF
>TRBJ1-6|TRBV11-2|16
CASSNRRLDYNSPLHF
>TRBJ1-5|TRBV4-3|14
CASSQEAGDQPQHF
>TRBJ1-1|TRBV2|11
CASRQEVLAFF
>TRBJ2-7|TRBV10-3|13
CAISDVTSGEQYF
>TRBJ2-3|TRBV4-1|15
CASSQSASGTDTQYF
>TRBJ1-5|TRBV15|13
CATTGGFNQPQHF
>TRBJ2-2|TRBV30|13
CAWRQGRTGELFF
>TRBJ2-5|TRBV5-4|15
CASSLSPSFQETQYF
>TRBJ2-5|TRBV19|14
CASSIAPAKETQYF
>TRBJ1-6|TRBV5-1|14
CASSLSEINSPLHF
>TRBJ1-6|TRBV7-9|12
CASNLVNSPLHF
>TRBJ2-7|TRBV4-1|16
CASSRAGGDGSYEQYF
>TRBJ1-4|TRBV6-4|8
CPGEKLFF
>TRBJ1-3|TRBV14|15
CASSPDRLIRNTIYF
>TRBJ1-6|TRBV30|15
CAWIHYQGPNSPLHF
>TRBJ2-1|TRBV11-2|16
CASSWAVGLGNNEQFF
>TRBJ2-7|TRBV14|14
CASSPNRGLYEQYF
>TRBJ1-4|TRBV7-9|15
CASSAPQGGWEKLFF
>TRBJ2-3|TRBV5-1|17
CASSFGTMGYGTDTQYF
>TRBJ2-5|TRBV7-8|14
CASSTTGVEETQYF
>TRBJ1-4|TRBV5-3|13
CARRGRINEKLFF
>TRBJ1-2|TRBV29-1|14
CSVDPQGDDYGYTF
>TRBJ1-3|TRBV2|16
CASSDGRGAGGNTIYF
>TRBJ1-5|TRBV4-1|15
CASSQGAQSNQPQHF
>TRBJ2-1|TRBV11-2|14
CASSLSRAYNEQFF
>TRBJ2-1|TRBV7-9|18
CASSLARLAGVGRSEQFF
>TRBJ2-3|TRBV5-1|14
CASSLQAGEDTQYF
>TRBJ2-5|TRBV4-3|14
CASSQAVAQETQYF
>TRBJ2-3|TRBV7-2|17
CASSTLLARSRGDTQYF
>TRBJ1-2|TRBV7-9|15
CASSPDRRLLYGYTF
>TRBJ2-5|TRBV5-1|14
CASSSGGHQETQYF
>TRBJ1-1|TRBV18|15
CASSPWPQMNTEAFF
>TRBJ2-3|TRBV18|13
CASSEGVTDTQYF
>TRBJ1-4|TRBV28|14
CASRKGQGYEKLFF
>TRBJ2-1|TRBV7-2|14
CASSRDYLYNEQFF
>TRBJ2-7|TRBV7-9|14
CASSPDRVGGEQYF
>TRBJ1-1|TRBV6-5|13
CASSGGTMAEAFF
>TRBJ1-1|TRBV7-2|16
CASSSRSAFMNTEAFF
>TRBJ2-3|TRBV27|15
CASSSASGGANTQYF
>TRBJ2-7|TRBV7-9|15
CASSLSGAHHYEQYF
>TRBJ2-3|TRBV5-4|17
CASSLRSGGAGTDTQYF
>TRBJ1-4|TRBV6-6|14
CASSYALRNEKLFF
>TRBJ1-6|TRBV19|15
CASRLAAGGNSPLHF
>TRBJ2-1|TRBV5-4|15
CASSPRADSYNEQFF
>TRBJ1-2|TRBV6-5|15
CASSSTTGNHYGYTF
>TRBJ2-7|TRBV19|15
CASSTKTGPFAEQYF
>TRBJ2-7|TRBV6-1|13
CATRQGSSYEQYF
>TRBJ1-4|TRBV9|16
CASSPWGGTTNEKLFF
>TRBJ2-1|TRBV5-1|14
CASSLRTGVVEQFF
>TRBJ1-1|TRBV19|12
CASSISGAEAFF
>TRBJ1-2|TRBV27|14
CASSFDGAGGGYTF
>TRBJ2-5|TRBV7-2|17
CASSLFPRGRIGETQYF
>TRBJ2-7|TRBV10-3|14
CAIREGQWENEQYF